This TCR beta chain was sequenced during a study of shared clonotypes between healthy human individuals. The germline gives CDR1 SGHTA, CDR2 FQGTGA. This CDR3 region has 13 residues. Deletions cut 5 bases from V and 5 bases from J, with 12 bases between. Donors comprised healthy HIV-negative adults lacking recent acute infections or vaccinations. Some clones are missing from TCRdb's copy, which holds only in-frame ones; the method was immunoSEQ multiplex PCR. The data contain more than 400,000 clones, around 80% of them singletons. The sample was PBMCs. The chain is built from TRBV7-3 and TRBJ2-5; D not resolved. The receptor comes from a woman in her 40s in good health. Some clones in this sample may be carry-over from other donors' samples. In DNA form, the CDR3 reads TGTGCCAGCAGCCGCTCACCCGGGGAGACCCAGTACTTC. This gives the protein CASSRSPGETQYF.